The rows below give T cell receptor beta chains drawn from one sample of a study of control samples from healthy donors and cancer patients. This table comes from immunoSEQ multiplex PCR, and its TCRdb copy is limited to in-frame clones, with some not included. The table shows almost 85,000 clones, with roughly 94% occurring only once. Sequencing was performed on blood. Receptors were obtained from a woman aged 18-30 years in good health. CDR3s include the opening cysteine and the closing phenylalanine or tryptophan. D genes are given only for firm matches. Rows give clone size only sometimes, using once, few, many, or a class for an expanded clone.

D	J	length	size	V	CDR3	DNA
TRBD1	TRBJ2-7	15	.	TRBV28	CASSQRRGLTYEQYF	TGTGCCAGCAGCCAACGCAGGGGGCTAACCTACGAGCAGTACTTC
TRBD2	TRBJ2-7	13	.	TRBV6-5	CASSYGLAGEQYF	TGTGCCAGCAGTTACGGGCTAGCGGGCGAGCAGTACTTC
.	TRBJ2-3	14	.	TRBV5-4	CASSWVRSGDTQYF	TGTGCCAGCAGCTGGGTCAGGTCGGGAGATACGCAGTATTTT
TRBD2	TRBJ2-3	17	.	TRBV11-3	CASSLSGRALGTDTQYF	TGTGCCAGCAGCTTGAGCGGGAGGGCTCTTGGCACAGATACGCAGTATTTT
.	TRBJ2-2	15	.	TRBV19	CASSPRMSLTGELFF	TGTGCCAGTAGTCCCCGCATGAGTTTAACCGGGGAGCTGTTTTTT
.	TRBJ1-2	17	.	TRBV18	CASSPISSGRSFYGYTF	TGTGCCAGCTCACCGATCTCGAGTGGAAGGAGCTTCTATGGCTACACCTTC
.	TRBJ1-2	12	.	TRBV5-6	CASSPREYGYTF	TGTGCCAGCAGCCCGAGGGAGTATGGCTACACCTTC
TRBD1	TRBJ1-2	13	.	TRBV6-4	CASSADRDYGYTF	TGTGCCAGCAGCGCGGACAGGGACTATGGCTACACCTTC
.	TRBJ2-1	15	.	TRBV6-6	CASSPSARSYNEQFF	TGTGCCAGCAGTCCTTCGGCAAGGTCCTACAATGAGCAGTTCTTC
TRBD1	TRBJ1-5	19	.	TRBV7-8	CASSFSGQTRPGMGQPQHF	TGTGCCAGCAGCTTTTCGGGACAGACACGCCCGGGCATGGGTCAGCCCCAGCATTTT
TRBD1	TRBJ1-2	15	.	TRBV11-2	CASSIYAGQGYGYTF	TGTGCCAGCAGCATCTATGCGGGACAGGGATATGGCTACACCTTC
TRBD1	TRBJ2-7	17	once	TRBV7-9	CASSSPPRQGLSYEQYF	TGTGCCAGCAGCTCCCCGCCCCGACAGGGCCTCTCCTACGAGCAGTACTTC
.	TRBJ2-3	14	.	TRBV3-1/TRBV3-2	CASSQASSTDTQYF	TGTGCCAGCAGCCAAGCCTCTAGCACAGATACGCAGTATTTT
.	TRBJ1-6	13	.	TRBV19	CASTPSGVSPLHF	TGTGCCAGTACGCCCTCAGGGGTTTCACCCCTCCACTTT
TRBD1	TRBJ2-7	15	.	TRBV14	CASSHTETGDYEQYF	TGTGCCAGCAGCCACACCGAGACAGGGGACTACGAGCAGTACTTC
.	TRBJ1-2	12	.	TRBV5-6	CASSFLSDGYTF	TGTGCCAGCAGCTTCTTATCGGACGGCTACACCTTC
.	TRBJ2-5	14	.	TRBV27	CASSPTPYQETQYF	TGTGCCAGCAGTCCAACCCCGTACCAAGAGACCCAGTACTTC
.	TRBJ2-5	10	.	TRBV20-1	CSASGETQYF	TGCAGTGCTAGTGGAGAGACCCAGTACTTC
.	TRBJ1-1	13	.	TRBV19	CASSPGLNTEAFF	TGTGCCAGTAGTCCAGGTTTGAACACTGAAGCTTTCTTT
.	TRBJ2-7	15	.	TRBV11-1	CASSLGAQGGYEQYF	TGTGCCAGCAGCTTAGGGGCACAGGGAGGCTACGAGCAGTACTTC
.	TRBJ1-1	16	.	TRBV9	CASSVGGLGPNTEAFF	TGTGCCAGCAGCGTAGGAGGGTTGGGTCCGAACACTGAAGCTTTCTTT
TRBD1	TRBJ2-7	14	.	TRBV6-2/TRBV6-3	CASRYPGGSYEQYF	TGTGCCAGCAGGTACCCAGGGGGCTCCTACGAGCAGTACTTC
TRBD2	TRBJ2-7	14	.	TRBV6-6	CASRDSGGTYEQYF	TGTGCCAGCAGGGATAGCGGGGGGACCTACGAGCAGTACTTC
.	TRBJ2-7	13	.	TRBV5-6	CASSLAVSVEQYF	TGTGCCAGCAGCTTGGCTGTAAGTGTGGAGCAGTACTTC
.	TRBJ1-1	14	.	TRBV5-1	CASSLEGPNTEAFF	TGCGCCAGCAGCTTGGAGGGACCGAACACTGAAGCTTTCTTT
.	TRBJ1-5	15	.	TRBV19	CASSWRGGGNQPQHF	TGTGCCAGTAGTTGGCGGGGTGGGGGCAATCAGCCCCAGCATTTT
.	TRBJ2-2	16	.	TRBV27	CASSDQRVGDTGELFF	TGTGCCAGCAGTGACCAAAGGGTAGGCGACACCGGGGAGCTGTTTTTT
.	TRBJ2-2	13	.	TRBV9	CASSVVGAGELFF	TGTGCCAGCAGCGTAGTTGGGGCCGGGGAGCTGTTTTTT
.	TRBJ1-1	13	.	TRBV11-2	CASSLGQNTEAFF	TGTGCCAGCAGCTTAGGGCAGAACACTGAAGCTTTCTTT
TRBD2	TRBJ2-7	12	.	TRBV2	CASRLAGGREYF	TGTGCCAGCAGGCTAGCGGGGGGCCGGGAGTACTTC
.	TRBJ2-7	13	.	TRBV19	CASSKPRSYEQYF	TGTGCCAGTAGTAAACCCCGTTCCTACGAGCAGTACTTC
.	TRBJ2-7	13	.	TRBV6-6	CASSYPTGNEQYF	TGTGCCAGCAGTTACCCCACAGGGAACGAGCAGTACTTC
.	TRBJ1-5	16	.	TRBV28	CASSRPKRGSNQPQHF	TGTGCCAGCAGTCGACCGAAAAGGGGTAGCAATCAGCCCCAGCATTTT
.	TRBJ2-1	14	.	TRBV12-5	CASSRETSYNEQFF	TGTGCTAGTAGTCGGGAGACCTCCTACAATGAGCAGTTCTTC
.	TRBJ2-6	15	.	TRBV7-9	CASSFLGSGANVLTF	TGTGCCAGCAGCTTTCTCGGCTCTGGGGCCAACGTCCTGACTTTC